This T cell receptor (beta chain) was recorded in a study of a mutant IDH1 vaccine in newly diagnosed glioma. Study background: Either 4-6 weeks after radiotherapy alone or alongside temozolomide, vaccination was begun.

Germline V lookup: CDR1 PRHDT, CDR2 FYEKMQ (reference sequence). The CDR3 length is 13 residues. Trimming took 6 bases from V and 7 from J, leaving 16 bases between them. Time point given: week 47, end of study. Each dose delivered 300 ug of mutant IDH1 20-mer peptide subcutaneously with imiquimod. At weeks 1, 3, 5, 7, 11, 15, 19 and 23, patients received a vaccination, eight in all. Repertoires were generated with immunoSEQ multiplex PCR, while TCRdb's copy carries only in-frame clones and drops some. The top ten clones hold around 11% of a sample with about 34,000 clones, about 83% of them seen once. With respect to this clone: Its specificity is unknown.

This material consisted of PBMCs, taken from a glioma patient whose treatment included an IDH1 peptide vaccine. This sequence was found in a woman in her twenties or thirties with glioma. V gene TRBV13 combines with J gene TRBJ2-7; no clear D. The CDR3 DNA is TGTGCCAGCAGGGAGACGGTAGTGGAAGAGCAGTACTTC. Encoded protein: CASRETVVEEQYF.